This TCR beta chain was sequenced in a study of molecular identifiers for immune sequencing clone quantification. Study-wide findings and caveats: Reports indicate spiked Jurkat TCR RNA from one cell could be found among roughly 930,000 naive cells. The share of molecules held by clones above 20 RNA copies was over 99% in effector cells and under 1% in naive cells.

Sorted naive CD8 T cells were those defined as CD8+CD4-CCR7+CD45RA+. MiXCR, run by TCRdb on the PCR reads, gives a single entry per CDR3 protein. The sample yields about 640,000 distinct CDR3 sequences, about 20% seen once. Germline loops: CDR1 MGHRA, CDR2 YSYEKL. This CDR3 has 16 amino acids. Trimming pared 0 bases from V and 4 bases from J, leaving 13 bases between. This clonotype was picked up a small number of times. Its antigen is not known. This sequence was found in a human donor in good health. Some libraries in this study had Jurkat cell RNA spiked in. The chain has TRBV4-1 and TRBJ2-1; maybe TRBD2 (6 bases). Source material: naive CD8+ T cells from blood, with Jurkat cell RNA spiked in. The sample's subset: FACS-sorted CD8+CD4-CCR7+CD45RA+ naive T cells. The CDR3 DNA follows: TGCGCCAGCAGCCAAGATGTGGCAGGGAGGTACAATGAGCAGTTCTTC. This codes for CASSQDVAGRYNEQFF.